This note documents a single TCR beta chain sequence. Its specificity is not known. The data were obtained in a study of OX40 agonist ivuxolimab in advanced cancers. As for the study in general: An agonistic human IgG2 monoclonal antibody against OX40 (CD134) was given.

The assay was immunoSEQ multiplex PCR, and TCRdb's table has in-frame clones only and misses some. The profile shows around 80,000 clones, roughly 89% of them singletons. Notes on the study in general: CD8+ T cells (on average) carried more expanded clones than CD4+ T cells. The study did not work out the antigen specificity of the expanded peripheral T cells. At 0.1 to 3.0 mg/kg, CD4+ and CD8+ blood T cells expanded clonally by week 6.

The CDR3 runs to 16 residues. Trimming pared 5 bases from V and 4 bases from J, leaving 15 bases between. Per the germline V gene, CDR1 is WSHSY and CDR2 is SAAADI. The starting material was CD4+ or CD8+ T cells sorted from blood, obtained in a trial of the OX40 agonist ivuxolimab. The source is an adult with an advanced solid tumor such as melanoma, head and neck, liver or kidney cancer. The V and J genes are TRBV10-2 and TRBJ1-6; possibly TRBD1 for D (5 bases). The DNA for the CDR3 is TGCGCCAGCAGTCCCCCGACGGGGGGATATAATTCACCCCTCCACTTT. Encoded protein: CASSPPTGGYNSPLHF.